The source of this T cell receptor beta chain is a study of blood T cell repertoires in COVID-19. V shed 6 bases and J 1 base; nucleotides not matched to a gene: 14. The germline CDR1 and CDR2 sequences are MNHEY and SMNVEV (reference sequence). This CDR3 has 17 residues. Profiled with immunoSEQ multiplex PCR; TCRdb holds only in-frame clones, not every one. The table has roughly 90,000 clones, around four fifths seen once; the top ten hold roughly 15%. The TCR originated in a human donor in a cohort sampled during active COVID-19. This chain joins TRBV27 and TRBJ2-5, with 7 bases identical to TRBD1. Input material: peripheral blood. CDR3 loop: CASRRTPQGISQETQYF. For the CDR3, the DNA is TGTGCCAGCAGACGGACTCCACAGGGGATATCCCAAGAGACCCAGTACTTC.